The sequence of this T cell receptor (beta chain) was determined in a study of beta chain features in type 1 diabetes. Expressed TCRB transcripts were sequenced after all isolated RNA was converted to cDNA. Sequenced by immunoSEQ multiplex PCR; TCRdb stores in-frame clones only, minus some. The sample yields about 260,000 clones, roughly 70% seen once. Notes on this clone: Antigen unknown.

The germline V gene encodes CDR1 SQVTM and CDR2 ANQGSEA. The CDR3 runs 13 residues. V lost 5 bases and J 3 bases, leaving 14 bases between the germline ends. Notes on the study in general: Overrepresentation of cells with high TCR expression could result from cDNA sequencing. In type 1 diabetes patients, VDJ junctions had fewer insertions; deletions at these junctions were more frequent.

In total, each donor contributed a single heparinised blood draw that averaged around 100 mL. Cells sorted by CD45RO/CCR7/CD25/CD127/CD95/CD27 comprised CD4+ naive, central memory, regulatory and stem cell-like memory cells. Sequencing used naive CD4+ T cells from blood. The genes are TRBV29-1 and TRBJ2-7; TRBD2 is a possible D gene (6 bases). The origin of this receptor is a man aged 30 to 39 in good health. CDR3 coding DNA: TGCAGCGTTAGCGGGCACGGCCTCTACGAGCAGTACTTC. Translated, it gives CSVSGHGLYEQYF.